The rows below give T cell receptor beta chains drawn from one sample of a study of identical twins. TCRdb itself ran the 5' RACE reads through MiXCR, one entry per CDR3 protein. The data contain 520,000 or so distinct CDR3 sequences, roughly 21% of them singletons. This sample also belongs to another study, concerning T cells expressing NK-cell markers.

Sequenced material: CD4+ T cells sorted from blood. These receptor sequences come from a woman aged 18-35 years in good health. Each CDR3 is given with its conserved first and last residue. A D gene is named only where the DNA matches it firmly. Clone size, where shown, is once, few, many, or a class for clones that have expanded.

TGTGCCAGCAGCGTACTGGGAACAGATACGCAGTATTTT,CASSVLGTDTQYF,TRBV9,-,TRBJ2-3,-
TGTGCCACCAGCAGTTTGGCAGGGGCCTACAATGAGCAGTTCTTC,CATSSLAGAYNEQFF,TRBV15,few,TRBJ2-1,-
TGCAGTGCTAGCGGTATTAGGGGTGAGCAGTTCTTC,CSASGIRGEQFF,TRBV20-1,-,TRBJ2-1,-
TGTGCCAGCAGCTCTACGACCCCGGGAGGGCCCCAGCATTTT,CASSSTTPGGPQHF,TRBV7-2,few,TRBJ1-5,-
TGTGCCAGCAGTTTTCGGGGTTCGGGACTGACTTTC,CASSFRGSGLTF,TRBV12-3/TRBV12-4,-,TRBJ2-6,-
TGTGCCAGCAGCTCCCTCCCCCCATACAATGAGCAGTTCTTC,CASSSLPPYNEQFF,TRBV5-8,few,TRBJ2-1,-
TGCAGTGCTAGATTCAGGGGGAACGAGTACGAGCAGTACTTC,CSARFRGNEYEQYF,TRBV20-1,few,TRBJ2-7,TRBD1
TGTGCCAGCTCACCAGGCCTTATGAACACTGAAGCTTTCTTT,CASSPGLMNTEAFF,TRBV18,few,TRBJ1-1,-
TGTGCCAGCAGCTTAGGGTCGTCACCCGTTGGTAATGAAAAACTGTTTTTT,CASSLGSSPVGNEKLFF,TRBV5-5,many,TRBJ1-4,-
TGCAGTGCTAGGAGCCGGGGCACTACTAATTCACCCCTCCACTTT,CSARSRGTTNSPLHF,TRBV20-1,-,TRBJ1-6,-
TGCGCCAGCAGCTTGGGGACAGCCAGCACAGATACGCAGTATTTT,CASSLGTASTDTQYF,TRBV5-1,-,TRBJ2-3,-
TGTGCCAGCAGCGCGGGCTCCGGGATCCTAGCTTTCTACGAGCAGTACTTC,CASSAGSGILAFYEQYF,TRBV5-5,-,TRBJ2-7,-
TGTGCCATCAGTGAGTCCTTCTTGAGCAGGGATGGAAACACCATATATTTT,CAISESFLSRDGNTIYF,TRBV10-3,-,TRBJ1-3,-
TGCAGTGCCCAAATAGACAGGGGTCGACTCCACTTT,CSAQIDRGRLHF,TRBV20-1,few,TRBJ1-6,TRBD1
TGCTTCTGGGGCAGGGGAAATTCTAACTATGGCTACACCTTC,CFWGRGNSNYGYTF,TRBV20-1,once,TRBJ1-2,-
TGCAGTGCTGGGGACAGGGGGTTCTATGGCTACACCTTC,CSAGDRGFYGYTF,TRBV20-1,few,TRBJ1-2,TRBD1
TGTGCCAGCAGCCTCATTGGAACAGATACGCAGTATTTT,CASSLIGTDTQYF,TRBV6-2/TRBV6-3,-,TRBJ2-3,-
TGTGCCATCAGTGACTATGGCTACACCTTC,CAISDYGYTF,TRBV10-3,few,TRBJ1-2,-
TGTGCCAGCAGTTTATCAGTAAACTCTGGAAACACCATATATTTT,CASSLSVNSGNTIYF,TRBV27,few,TRBJ1-3,-
TGCGCCAGCAGTCAATCCCCAGAAAACTACGAGCAGTACTTC,CASSQSPENYEQYF,TRBV23-1,-,TRBJ2-7,-
TGTGCCAGCAGTAAGCCGGGACAGGCCTACGAGCAGTACTTC,CASSKPGQAYEQYF,TRBV6-1,few,TRBJ2-7,TRBD1
TGTGCCAGCAGCCAAGCACTGGACGCTAACTATGGCTACACCTTC,CASSQALDANYGYTF,TRBV3-1,few,TRBJ1-2,-
TGCAGTGCTAGTCGGGGGGGGAGCACAGATACGCAGTATTTT,CSASRGGSTDTQYF,TRBV20-1,few,TRBJ2-3,TRBD2
TGCAGTGCTAGAGTTGCTCCCGGGGATACGCAGTATTTT,CSARVAPGDTQYF,TRBV20-1,-,TRBJ2-3,-
TGTGCCAGCAGTTCCGGGACGAGTCGGACCCAGTACTTC,CASSSGTSRTQYF,TRBV12-3/TRBV12-4,many,TRBJ2-5,-
TGCGCCAGCAGCACGTCCGGGACGGCTATCGGCTACACCTTC,CASSTSGTAIGYTF,TRBV5-1,-,TRBJ1-2,-
TGTGCCAGCCGGGGTGCTGGGGCCAACGTCCTGACTTTC,CASRGAGANVLTF,TRBV11-2,-,TRBJ2-6,-
TGTGCCAGCAGTCAAGGGACTAGCGGGAGCACAGATACGCAGTATTTT,CASSQGTSGSTDTQYF,TRBV7-2,few,TRBJ2-3,TRBD2
TGTGCCAGCAGAACCCAGACTAGCGGGGGCCTGTATTTT,CASRTQTSGGLYF,TRBV7-8,-,TRBJ2-3,TRBD2
TGTGCCACCAGCAGAGATAAACACTCCTATGGCTACACCTTC,CATSRDKHSYGYTF,TRBV15,few,TRBJ1-2,-
TGTGCCAGCAGCTTAGTCAGACAGAACTATGGCTACACCTTC,CASSLVRQNYGYTF,TRBV7-2,few,TRBJ1-2,-
TGTGCCAGCAGCCACGGGCACCTGCTCAACACAGATACGCAGTATTTT,CASSHGHLLNTDTQYF,TRBV3-1,-,TRBJ2-3,-
TGCGCCAGTCGACAGGGACCCGAATTGAGTTACACTGAAGCTTTCTTT,CASRQGPELSYTEAFF,TRBV5-1,-,TRBJ1-1,TRBD1
TGTGCCAGCAGCCCCAATTATGAGCAGTTCTTC,CASSPNYEQFF,TRBV11-2,-,TRBJ2-1,-
TGCAGTGCGAACGGGCCCTCTGGGGCCAACGTCCTGACTTTC,CSANGPSGANVLTF,TRBV20-1,-,TRBJ2-6,-
TGTGCCAGCAGCTTAAAGGGTCGCGGGGCTAGCACAGATACGCAGTATTTT,CASSLKGRGASTDTQYF,TRBV7-9,-,TRBJ2-3,-
TGCGCCAGCAGACGTAGCGGGTACGGCACAGATACGCAGTATTTT,CASRRSGYGTDTQYF,TRBV5-1,-,TRBJ2-3,TRBD2
TGCGCCAGCAGCCCGATGCAGGCTATCTATGGCTACACCTTC,CASSPMQAIYGYTF,TRBV4-3,-,TRBJ1-2,-
TGCGCCAGCAGCGCCGGGACATTATCCACCGGGGAGCTGTTTTTT,CASSAGTLSTGELFF,TRBV5-1,-,TRBJ2-2,-
TGTGCCAACTGGGACGGCTGGGACGAAAAACTGTTTTTT,CANWDGWDEKLFF,TRBV2,few,TRBJ1-4,-